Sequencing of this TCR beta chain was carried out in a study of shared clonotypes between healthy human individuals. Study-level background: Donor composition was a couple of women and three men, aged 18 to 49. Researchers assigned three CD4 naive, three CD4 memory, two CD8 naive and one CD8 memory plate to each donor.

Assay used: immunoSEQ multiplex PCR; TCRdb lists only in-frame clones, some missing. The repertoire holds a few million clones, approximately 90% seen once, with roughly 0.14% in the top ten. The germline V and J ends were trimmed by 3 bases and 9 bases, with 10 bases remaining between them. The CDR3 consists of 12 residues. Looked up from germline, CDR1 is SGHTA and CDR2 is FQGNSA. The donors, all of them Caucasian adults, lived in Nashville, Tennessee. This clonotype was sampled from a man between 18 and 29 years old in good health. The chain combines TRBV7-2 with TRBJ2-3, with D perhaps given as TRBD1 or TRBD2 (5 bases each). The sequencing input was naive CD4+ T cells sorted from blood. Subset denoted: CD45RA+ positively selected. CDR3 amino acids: CASSFGGRTQYF. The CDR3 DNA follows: TGTGCCAGCAGCTTTGGGGGTAGGACGCAGTATTTT. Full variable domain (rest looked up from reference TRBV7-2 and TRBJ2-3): GAGVSQSPSNKVTEKGKDVELRCDPISGHTALYWYRQSLGQGLEFLIYFQGNSAPDKSGLPSDRFSAERTGGSVSTLTIQRTQQEDSAVYLCASSFGGRTQYFGPGTRLTVL.